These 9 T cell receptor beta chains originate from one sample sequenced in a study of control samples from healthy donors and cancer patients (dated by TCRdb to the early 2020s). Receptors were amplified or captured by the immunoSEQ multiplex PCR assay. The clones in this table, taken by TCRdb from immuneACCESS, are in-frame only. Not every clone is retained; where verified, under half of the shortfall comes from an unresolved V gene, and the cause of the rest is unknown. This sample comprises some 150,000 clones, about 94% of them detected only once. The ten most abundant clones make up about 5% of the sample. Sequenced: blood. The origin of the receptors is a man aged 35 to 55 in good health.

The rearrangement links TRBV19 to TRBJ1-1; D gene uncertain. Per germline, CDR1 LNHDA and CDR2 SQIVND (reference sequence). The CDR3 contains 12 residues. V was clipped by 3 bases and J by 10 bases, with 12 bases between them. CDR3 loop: CASSISGSGAFF. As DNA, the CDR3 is TGTGCCAGTAGTATCTCCGGATCCGGAGCTTTCTTT.

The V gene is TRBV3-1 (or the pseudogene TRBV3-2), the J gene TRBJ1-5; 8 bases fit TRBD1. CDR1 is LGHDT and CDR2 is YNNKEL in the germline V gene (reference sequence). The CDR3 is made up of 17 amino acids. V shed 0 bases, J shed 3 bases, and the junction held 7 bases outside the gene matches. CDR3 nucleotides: TGTGCCAGCAGCCAAGATACGACAGGGGTCGCCAATCAGCCCCAGCATTTT. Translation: CASSQDTTGVANQPQHF.

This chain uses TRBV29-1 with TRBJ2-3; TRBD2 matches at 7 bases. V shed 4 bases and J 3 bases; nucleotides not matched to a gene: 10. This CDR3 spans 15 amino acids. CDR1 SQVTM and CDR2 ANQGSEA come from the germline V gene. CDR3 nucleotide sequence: TGCAGCGTTGGAGGAGAAGCGGGGTTTACAGATACGCAGTATTTT. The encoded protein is CSVGGEAGFTDTQYF.

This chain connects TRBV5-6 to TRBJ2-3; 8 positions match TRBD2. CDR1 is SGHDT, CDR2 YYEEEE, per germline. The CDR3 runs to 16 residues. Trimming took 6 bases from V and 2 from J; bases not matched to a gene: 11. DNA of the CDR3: TGTGCCAGCACCCCTTACAGCGGGGGATACACAGATACGCAGTATTTT. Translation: CASTPYSGGYTDTQYF.

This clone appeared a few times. The CDR3 sequence: CASSEQGNTIYF. CDR3 nucleotide sequence: TGTGCCAGCTCGGAACAGGGCAACACCATATATTTT. The chain has TRBV18 and TRBJ1-3; a weak D match, TRBD1 (6 bases). The germline gives CDR1 KGHSH, CDR2 LQKENI. This CDR3 region has 12 residues. V lost 6 bases to trimming and J lost 7 bases, with 10 bases between them. The full variable domain, with the rest looked up from reference TRBV18 and TRBJ1-3, is NAGVMQNPRHLVRRRGQEARLRCSPMKGHSHVYWYRQLPEEGLKFMVYLQKENIIDESGMPKERFSAEFPKEGPSILRIQQVVRGDSAAYFCASSEQGNTIYFGEGSWLTVV.

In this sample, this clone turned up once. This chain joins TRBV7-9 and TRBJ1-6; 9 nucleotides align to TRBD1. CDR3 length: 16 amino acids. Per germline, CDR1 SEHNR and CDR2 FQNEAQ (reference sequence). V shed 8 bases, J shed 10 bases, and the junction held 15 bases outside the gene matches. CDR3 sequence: CASRLFEGQGASPLHF. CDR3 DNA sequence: TGTGCCAGCCGTCTCTTCGAGGGACAGGGAGCGTCACCCCTCCACTTT. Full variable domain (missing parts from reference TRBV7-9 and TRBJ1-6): DTGVSQNPRHKITKRGQNVTFRCDPISEHNRLYWYRQTLGQGPEFLTYFQNEAQLEKSRLLSDRFSAERPKGSFSTLEIQRTEQGDSAMYLCASRLFEGQGASPLHFGNGTRLTVT.

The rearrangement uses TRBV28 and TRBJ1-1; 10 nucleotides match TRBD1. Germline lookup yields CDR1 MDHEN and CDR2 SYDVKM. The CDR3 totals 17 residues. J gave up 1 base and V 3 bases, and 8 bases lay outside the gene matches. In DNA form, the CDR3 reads TGTGCCAGCAGTTTGTGGGACAGGGGTCGGGCGAACACTGAAGCTTTCTTT. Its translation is CASSLWDRGRANTEAFF.

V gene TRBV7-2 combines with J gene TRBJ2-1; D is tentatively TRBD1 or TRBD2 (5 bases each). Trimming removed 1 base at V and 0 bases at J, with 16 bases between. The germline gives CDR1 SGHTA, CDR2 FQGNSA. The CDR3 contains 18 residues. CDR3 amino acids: CASSLVPGRPSSYNEQFF. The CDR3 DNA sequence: TGTGCCAGCAGCTTAGTCCCGGGACGGCCGAGCTCCTACAATGAGCAGTTCTTC.

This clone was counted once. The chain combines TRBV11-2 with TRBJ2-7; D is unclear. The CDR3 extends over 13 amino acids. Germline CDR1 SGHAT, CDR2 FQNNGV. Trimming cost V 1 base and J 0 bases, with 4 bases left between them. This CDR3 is CASSLAVSYEQYF. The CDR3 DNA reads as TGTGCCAGCAGCTTAGCAGTCTCCTACGAGCAGTACTTC.